This T cell receptor (beta chain) comes out of a study of CD8+CD57+ T cells in acquired aplastic anemia. Across the whole study: Sorted CD4+ and CD8+ cell DNA averaged roughly 3 ug. Overall study findings and caveats: A set of approximately 30 CD8+ CDR3 sequences was shared between patients and controls, and these sequences appeared highly expressed in patients. CD8+ Simpson's diversity did not differ significantly between patients and controls.

TCR beta VDJ and CDR3 profiles were obtained from a genomic DNA template. Each CDR3 protein is one row after TCRdb ran MiXCR on the reads. The sample records hundreds of thousands of distinct CDR3 sequences, 60% to 80% being singletons. CDR1 is SGHDT and CDR2 is YYEEEE in the germline V gene. The CDR3 sequence is 15 residues long. For this clonotype: Its antigen is unknown. One base away lies a much larger clone, so this may be a sequencing read error.

Input material: sorted CD4+, CD8+, or CD8+CD57+ T cells (not recorded which) from PBMCs. J is TRBJ1-2 and V is TRBV5-6; the match to TRBD1 covers 7 bases. This clonotype was sampled from a human donor in good health, serving as a control. CDR3 bases: TGTGCCAGCAGCTTATTGACAGGGTTCGCCTATGGCTACGCCTTC. Residues: CASSLLTGFAYGYAF.